Presented here are 7 T cell receptor beta chains from one specimen sequenced in a study of OX40 agonist ivuxolimab in advanced cancers. Measured with immunoSEQ multiplex PCR; TCRdb has only the in-frame clones, and not every one. The data contain about 95,000 clones, roughly 90% of them seen just once; the ten biggest clones take up 2% to 3%. The specimen was CD4+ or CD8+ T cells sorted from blood, collected in a trial of the OX40 agonist ivuxolimab. Receptors originate from an adult with an advanced solid tumor such as melanoma, head and neck, liver or kidney cancer.

The chain links TRBV7-9 to TRBJ1-1; D is ambiguous. The CDR3 length is 13 residues. CDR1 and CDR2 from the germline V gene are SEHNR and FQNEAQ (reference sequence). V was trimmed by 4 bases and J by 4 bases, leaving 10 bases between them. The CDR3 region has the DNA TGTGCCAGCAGCTATGGGGTAGGCACTGAAGCTTTCTTT. Encoded protein: CASSYGVGTEAFF.

The rearrangement joins TRBV19 to TRBJ1-2; the D is unclear. The CDR3 is 13 amino acids. Trimming left V 0 bases short and J 4 bases short, with 6 bases between. In germline, CDR1 is LNHDA, CDR2 SQIVND (reference sequence). The CDR3 region is CASSIDSAYGYTF. In DNA, the CDR3 is TGTGCCAGTAGTATAGACAGCGCCTATGGCTACACCTTC.

The chain joins TRBV11-1 to TRBJ2-5, with D unclear. CDR3 length: 12 residues. Trimming took off 4 bases at V and 5 bases at J, with 8 bases between the two ends. In germline, CDR1 is SGHAT, CDR2 FQDESV (reference sequence). CDR3 protein: CASSSLQETQYF. The CDR3, as DNA: TGTGCCAGCAGCTCCCTCCAGGAGACCCAGTACTTC. The full variable domain, completed using reference TRBV11-1 and TRBJ2-5, is EAEVAQSPRYKITEKSQAVAFWCDPISGHATLYWYRQILGQGPELLVQFQDESVVDDSQLPKDRFSAERLKGVDSTLKIQPAELGDSAMYLCASSSLQETQYFGPGTRLLVL.

This sequence joins TRBV6-5 and TRBJ2-2; a possible D gene is TRBD2 (6 bases). The germline CDR1 and CDR2 sequences are MNHEY and SVGAGI. There are 13 residues in the CDR3. Trimming cost V 6 bases and J 4 bases, with 9 bases left between them. CDR3 in DNA: TGTGCCAGCAGCGGGCGGGGCACCGGGGAGCTGTTTTTT. Translating it yields CASSGRGTGELFF.

V is TRBV4-1 and J is TRBJ1-2; possible D gene TRBD1, 5 bases. The length of the CDR3 is 15 residues. Trimming left V 2 bases short and J 6 bases short, with 16 bases between. Germline CDR1 is MGHRA and CDR2 is YSYEKL. The CDR3 spells CASSQPGAIIHGYTF. The DNA of the CDR3 is TGCGCCAGCAGCCAACCCGGGGCCATCATTCATGGCTACACCTTC.

As DNA, the CDR3 is TGCGCCAGCAGCCCATTATCTAGCTCCTACAATGAGCAGTTCTTC. Protein product: CASSPLSSSYNEQFF. V usage is TRBV4-3 and J usage is TRBJ2-1; no definite D call. This CDR3 contains 15 residues. The germline CDR1 and CDR2 sequences are LGHNA and YSLEER. Trimming pared 4 bases from V and 0 bases from J, leaving 10 bases between.

A single count supports this clone. The chain combines TRBV18 with TRBJ1-2; no reliable D call. Trimming removed 3 bases at V and 5 bases at J, with 10 bases between. The length of the CDR3 is 13 residues. Germline V gives CDR1 KGHSH, CDR2 LQKENI. CDR3 nucleotide sequence: TGTGCCAGCTCACCGGTAGGAGGTTATGGCTACACCTTC. As protein: CASSPVGGYGYTF.